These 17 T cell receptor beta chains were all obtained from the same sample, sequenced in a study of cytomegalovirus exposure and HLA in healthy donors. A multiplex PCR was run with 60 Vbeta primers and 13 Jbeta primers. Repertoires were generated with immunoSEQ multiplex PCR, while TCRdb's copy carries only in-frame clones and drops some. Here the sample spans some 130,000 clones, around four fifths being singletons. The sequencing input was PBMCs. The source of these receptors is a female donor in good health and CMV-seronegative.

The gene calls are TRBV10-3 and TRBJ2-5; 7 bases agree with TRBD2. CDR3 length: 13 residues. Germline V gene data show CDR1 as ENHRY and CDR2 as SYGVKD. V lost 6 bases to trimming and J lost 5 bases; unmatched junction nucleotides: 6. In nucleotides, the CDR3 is TGTGCCATCAGCGAGACTAGCTTCGAGACCCAGTACTTC. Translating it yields CAISETSFETQYF.

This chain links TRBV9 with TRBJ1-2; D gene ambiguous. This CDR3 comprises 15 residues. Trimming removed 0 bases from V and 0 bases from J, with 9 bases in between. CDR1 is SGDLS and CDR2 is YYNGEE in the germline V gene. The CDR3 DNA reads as TGTGCCAGCAGCGTAGACCGGGGTGCTAACTATGGCTACACCTTC. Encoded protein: CASSVDRGANYGYTF. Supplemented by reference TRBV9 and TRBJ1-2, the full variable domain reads DSGVTQTPKHLITATGQRVTLRCSPRSGDLSVYWYQQSLDQGLQFLIQYYNGEERAKGNILERFSAQQFPDLHSELNLSSLELGDSALYFCASSVDRGANYGYTFGSGTRLTVV.

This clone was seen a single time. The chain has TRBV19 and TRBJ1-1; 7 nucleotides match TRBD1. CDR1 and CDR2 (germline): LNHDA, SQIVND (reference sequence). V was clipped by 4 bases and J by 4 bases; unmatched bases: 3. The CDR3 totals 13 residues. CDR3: CASSRQGVTEAFF. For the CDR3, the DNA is TGTGCCAGTAGTAGGCAGGGGGTCACTGAAGCTTTCTTT.

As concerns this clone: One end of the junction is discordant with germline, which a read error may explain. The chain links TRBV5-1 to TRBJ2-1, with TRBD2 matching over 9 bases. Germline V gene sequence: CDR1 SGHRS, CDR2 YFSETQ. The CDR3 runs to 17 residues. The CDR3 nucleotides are TGCGCCAGCAGCTTGGACGCGGGACTAGCCGTCTACAATGGGCAGTTCTTC. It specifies CASSLDAGLAVYNGQFF.

This CDR3 reads CASSFSQGDEQYF. CDR3 sequence (DNA): TGTGCCAGCAGCTTCTCTCAGGGCGACGAGCAGTACTTC. The chain carries TRBV7-3 and TRBJ2-7, with D perhaps matching TRBD1 (5 bases). The CDR3 length is 13 residues. Looked up from germline, CDR1 is SGHTA and CDR2 is FQGTGA. Trimming removed 3 bases at V and 5 bases at J, with 11 bases between.

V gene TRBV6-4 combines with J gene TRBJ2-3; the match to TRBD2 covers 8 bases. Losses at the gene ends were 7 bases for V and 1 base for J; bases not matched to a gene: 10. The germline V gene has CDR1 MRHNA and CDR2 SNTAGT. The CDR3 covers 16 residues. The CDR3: CASNPLLAEGTDTQYF. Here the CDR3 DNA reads TGTGCCAGCAACCCCCTACTAGCGGAGGGCACAGATACGCAGTATTTT.

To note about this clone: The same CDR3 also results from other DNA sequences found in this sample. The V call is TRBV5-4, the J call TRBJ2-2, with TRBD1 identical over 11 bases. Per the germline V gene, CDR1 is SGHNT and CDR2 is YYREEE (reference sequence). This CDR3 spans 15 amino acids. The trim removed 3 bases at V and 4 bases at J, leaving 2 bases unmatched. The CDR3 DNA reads TGTGCCAGCAGCTGGGACAGGGGGGGCACCGGGGAGCTGTTTTTT. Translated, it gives CASSWDRGGTGELFF. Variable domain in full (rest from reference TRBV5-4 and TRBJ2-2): ETGVTQSPTHLIKTRGQQVTLRCSSQSGHNTVSWYQQALGQGPQFIFQYYREEENGRGNFPPRFSGLQFPNYSSELNVNALELDDSALYLCASSWDRGGTGELFFGEGSRLTVL.

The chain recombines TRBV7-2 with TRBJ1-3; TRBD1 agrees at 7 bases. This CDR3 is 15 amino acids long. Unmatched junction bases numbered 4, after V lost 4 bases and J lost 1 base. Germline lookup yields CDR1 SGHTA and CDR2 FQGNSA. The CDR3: CASSYRTGSGNTIYF. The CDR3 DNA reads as TGTGCCAGCAGCTACAGGACAGGATCTGGAAACACCATATATTTT. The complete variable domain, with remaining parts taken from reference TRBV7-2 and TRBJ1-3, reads GAGVSQSPSNKVTEKGKDVELRCDPISGHTALYWYRQSLGQGLEFLIYFQGNSAPDKSGLPSDRFSAERTGGSVSTLTIQRTQQEDSAVYLCASSYRTGSGNTIYFGEGSWLTVV.

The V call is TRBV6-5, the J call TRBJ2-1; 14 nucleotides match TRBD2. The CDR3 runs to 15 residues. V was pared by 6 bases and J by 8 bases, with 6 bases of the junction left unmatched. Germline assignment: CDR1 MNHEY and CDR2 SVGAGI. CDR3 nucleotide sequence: TGTGCCAGCAGCCGACTAGCGGGAGGGCCCGATGAGCAGTTCTTC. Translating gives CASSRLAGGPDEQFF.

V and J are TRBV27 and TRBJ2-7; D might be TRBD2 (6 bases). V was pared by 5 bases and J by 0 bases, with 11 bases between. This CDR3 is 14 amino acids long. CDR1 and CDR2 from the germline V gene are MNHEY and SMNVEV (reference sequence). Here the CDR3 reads CASSHSGDSYEQYF. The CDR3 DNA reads TGTGCCAGCAGTCATAGCGGTGACTCCTACGAGCAGTACTTC.

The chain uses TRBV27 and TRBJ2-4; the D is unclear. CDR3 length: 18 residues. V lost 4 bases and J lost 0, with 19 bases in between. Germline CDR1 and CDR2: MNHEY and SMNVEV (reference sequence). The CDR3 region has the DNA TGTGCCAGCAGTTCGCTTCCCGGAGACGGATTAGCCAAAAACATTCAGTACTTC. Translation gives CASSSLPGDGLAKNIQYF.

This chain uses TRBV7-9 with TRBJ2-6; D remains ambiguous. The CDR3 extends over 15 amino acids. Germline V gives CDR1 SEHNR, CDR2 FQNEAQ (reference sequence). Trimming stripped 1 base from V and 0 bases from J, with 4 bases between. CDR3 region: CASSLEHSGANVLTF. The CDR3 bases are TGTGCCAGCAGCTTAGAACACTCTGGGGCCAACGTCCTGACTTTC.

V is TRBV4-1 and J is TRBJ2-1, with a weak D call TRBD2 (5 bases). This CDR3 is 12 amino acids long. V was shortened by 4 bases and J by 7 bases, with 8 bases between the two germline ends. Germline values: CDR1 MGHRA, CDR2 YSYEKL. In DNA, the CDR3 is TGCGCCAGCAGCCCCGGGAAGAATGAGCAGTTCTTC. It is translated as CASSPGKNEQFF.

CDR3 sequence: CASSPVRETQYF. The CDR3, as DNA: TGTGCCAGCAGCCCGGTGAGAGAGACCCAGTACTTC. The chain recombines TRBV7-2 with TRBJ2-5, with unresolved D. The germline CDR1 and CDR2 sequences are SGHTA and FQGNSA. The CDR3 extends over 12 amino acids. Trimming pared 5 bases from V and 4 bases from J, leaving 8 bases between.

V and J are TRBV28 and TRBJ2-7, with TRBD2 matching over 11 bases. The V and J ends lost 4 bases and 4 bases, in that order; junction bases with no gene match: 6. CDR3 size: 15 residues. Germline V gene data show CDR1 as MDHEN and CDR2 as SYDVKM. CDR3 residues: CASSYSGRDKYEQYF. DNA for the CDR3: TGTGCCAGCAGTTATAGCGGGAGGGACAAATACGAGCAGTACTTC.

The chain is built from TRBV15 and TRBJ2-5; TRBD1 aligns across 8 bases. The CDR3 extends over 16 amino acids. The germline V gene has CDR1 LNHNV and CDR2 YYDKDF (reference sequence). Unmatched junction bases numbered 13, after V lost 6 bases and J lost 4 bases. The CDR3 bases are TGTGCCACCAGGAAAGGGACAGGACGTTTGTCAGAGACCCAGTACTTC. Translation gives CATRKGTGRLSETQYF. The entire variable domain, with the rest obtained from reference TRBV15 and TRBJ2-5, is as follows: DAMVIQNPRYQVTQFGKPVTLSCSQTLNHNVMYWYQQKSSQAPKLLFHYYDKDFNNEADTPDNFQSRRPNTSFCFLDIRSPGLGDTAMYLCATRKGTGRLSETQYFGPGTRLLVL.

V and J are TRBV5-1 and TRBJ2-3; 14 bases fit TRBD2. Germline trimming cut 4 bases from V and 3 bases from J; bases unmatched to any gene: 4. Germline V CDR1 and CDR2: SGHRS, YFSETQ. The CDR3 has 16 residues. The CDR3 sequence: CASSPGLAGGTDTQYF. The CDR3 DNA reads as TGCGCCAGCAGCCCCGGACTAGCGGGAGGAACAGATACGCAGTATTTT.